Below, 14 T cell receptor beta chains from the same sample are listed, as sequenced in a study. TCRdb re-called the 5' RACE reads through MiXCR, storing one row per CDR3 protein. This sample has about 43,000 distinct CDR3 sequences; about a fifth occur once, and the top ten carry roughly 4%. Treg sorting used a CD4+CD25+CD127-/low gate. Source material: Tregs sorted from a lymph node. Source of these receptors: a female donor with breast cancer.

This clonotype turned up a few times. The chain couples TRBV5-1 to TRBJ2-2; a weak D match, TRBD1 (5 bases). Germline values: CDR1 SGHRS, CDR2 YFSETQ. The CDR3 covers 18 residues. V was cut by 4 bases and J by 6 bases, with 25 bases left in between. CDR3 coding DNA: TGCGCCAGCAGCCTGTCGTACGTGGCTTCCGCAGGGTCCGGGGAGCTGTTTTTT. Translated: CASSLSYVASAGSGELFF.

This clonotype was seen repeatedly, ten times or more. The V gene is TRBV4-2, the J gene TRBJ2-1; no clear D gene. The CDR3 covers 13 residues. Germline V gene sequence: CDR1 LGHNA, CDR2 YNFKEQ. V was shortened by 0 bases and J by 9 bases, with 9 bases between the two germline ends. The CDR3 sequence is CASSQDPSREQFF. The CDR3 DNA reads TGTGCCAGCAGCCAAGACCCCTCCCGTGAGCAGTTCTTC.

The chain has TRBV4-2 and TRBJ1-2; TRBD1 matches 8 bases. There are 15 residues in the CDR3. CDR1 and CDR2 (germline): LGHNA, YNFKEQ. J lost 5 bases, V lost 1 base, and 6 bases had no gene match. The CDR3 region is CASSQAGTGLYGYTF. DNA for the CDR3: TGTGCCAGCAGCCAAGCCGGGACAGGCCTTTATGGCTACACCTTC.

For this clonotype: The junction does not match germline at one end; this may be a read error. CDR3 sequence reads: CVSSPGLGSHTEAFF. The CDR3, as DNA: TGTGTCAGCAGCCCAGGGCTCGGTTCCCACACTGAAGCTTTCTTT. The chain has TRBV9 and TRBJ1-1, with a possible D match to TRBD1 (5 bases). Per the germline V gene, CDR1 is SGDLS and CDR2 is YYNGEE. The CDR3 loop spans 15 amino acids.

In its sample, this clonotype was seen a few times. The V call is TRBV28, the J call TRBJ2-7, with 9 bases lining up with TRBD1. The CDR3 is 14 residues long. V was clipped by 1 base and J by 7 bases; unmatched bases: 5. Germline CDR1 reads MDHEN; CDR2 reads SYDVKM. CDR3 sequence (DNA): TGTGCCAGCAGTTTATCCGGGACAGGGAAAGAGCAGTACTTC. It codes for CASSLSGTGKEQYF.

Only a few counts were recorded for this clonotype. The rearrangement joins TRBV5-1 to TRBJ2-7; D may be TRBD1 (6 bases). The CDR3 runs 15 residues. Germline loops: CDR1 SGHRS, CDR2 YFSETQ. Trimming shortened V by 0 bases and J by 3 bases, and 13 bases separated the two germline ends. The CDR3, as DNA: TGCGCCAGCAGCTTGGCTGGTCCAGGGGACTACGAGCAGTACTTC. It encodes CASSLAGPGDYEQYF.

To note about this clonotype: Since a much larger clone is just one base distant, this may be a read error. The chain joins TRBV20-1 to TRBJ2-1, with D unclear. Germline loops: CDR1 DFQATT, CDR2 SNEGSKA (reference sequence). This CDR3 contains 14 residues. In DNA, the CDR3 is TGCAGTGCTAGAGATCTTGCCTACTACAATGAGCGGTTCTTC. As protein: CSARDLAYYNERFF.

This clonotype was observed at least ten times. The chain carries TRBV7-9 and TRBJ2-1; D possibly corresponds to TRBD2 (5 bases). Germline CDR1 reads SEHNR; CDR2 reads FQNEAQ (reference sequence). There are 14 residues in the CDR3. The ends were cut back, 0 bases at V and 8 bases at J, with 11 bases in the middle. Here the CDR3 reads CASSLASGYDEQFF. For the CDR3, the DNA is TGTGCCAGCAGCTTAGCTTCGGGGTACGATGAGCAGTTCTTC.

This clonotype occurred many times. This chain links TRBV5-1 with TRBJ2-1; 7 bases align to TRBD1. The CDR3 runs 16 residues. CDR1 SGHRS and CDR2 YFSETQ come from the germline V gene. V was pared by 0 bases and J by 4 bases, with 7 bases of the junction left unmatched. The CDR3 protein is CASSLEPGGRYNEQFF. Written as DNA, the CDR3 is TGCGCCAGCAGCTTGGAACCAGGGGGTCGATACAATGAGCAGTTCTTC.

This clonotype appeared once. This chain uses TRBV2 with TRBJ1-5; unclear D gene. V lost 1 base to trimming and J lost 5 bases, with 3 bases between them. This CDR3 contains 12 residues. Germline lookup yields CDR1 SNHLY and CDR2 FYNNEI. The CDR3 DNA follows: TGTGCCAGCAGTGAAGAGTATCAGCCCCAGCATTTT. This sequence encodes CASSEEYQPQHF.

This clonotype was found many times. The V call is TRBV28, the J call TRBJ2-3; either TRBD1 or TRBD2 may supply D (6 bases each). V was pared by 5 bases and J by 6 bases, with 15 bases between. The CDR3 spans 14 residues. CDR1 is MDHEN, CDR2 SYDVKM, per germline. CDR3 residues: CASSPHREADTQYF. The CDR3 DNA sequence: TGTGCCAGCAGTCCCCACAGGGAGGCGGATACGCAGTATTTT.

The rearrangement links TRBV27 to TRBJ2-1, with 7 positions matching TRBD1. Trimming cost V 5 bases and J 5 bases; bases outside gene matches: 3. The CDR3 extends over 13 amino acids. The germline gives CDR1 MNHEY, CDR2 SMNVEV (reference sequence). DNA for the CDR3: TGTGCCAGCAGTCCCGGGACAGACAATGAGCAGTTCTTC. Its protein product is CASSPGTDNEQFF.

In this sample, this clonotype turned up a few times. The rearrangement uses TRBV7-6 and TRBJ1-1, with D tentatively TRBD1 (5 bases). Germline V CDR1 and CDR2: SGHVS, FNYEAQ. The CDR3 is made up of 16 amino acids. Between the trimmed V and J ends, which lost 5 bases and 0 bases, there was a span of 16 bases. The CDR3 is CASSLGQGLVNTEAFF. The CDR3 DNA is TGTGCCAGCAGCCTTGGCCAGGGCCTCGTGAACACTGAAGCTTTCTTT.

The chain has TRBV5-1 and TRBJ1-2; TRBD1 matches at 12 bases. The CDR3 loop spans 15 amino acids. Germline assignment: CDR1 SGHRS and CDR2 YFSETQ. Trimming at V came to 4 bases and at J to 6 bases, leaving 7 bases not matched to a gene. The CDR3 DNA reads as TGCGCCAGCAGCCCCTACGGGACAGGGGGCGATGGCTACACCTTC. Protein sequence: CASSPYGTGGDGYTF. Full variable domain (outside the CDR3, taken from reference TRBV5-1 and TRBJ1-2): KAGVTQTPRYLIKTRGQQVTLSCSPISGHRSVSWYQQTPGQGLQFLFEYFSETQRNKGNFPGRFSGRQFSNSRSEMNVSTLELGDSALYLCASSPYGTGGDGYTFGSGTRLTVV.